This T cell receptor beta chain was observed in a study of T-cell reconstitution after alpha-beta-depleted transplantation in children. Unique molecular identifiers tagged the TCRbeta library. TCRdb passed the PCR reads through MiXCR, listing each CDR3 protein once. Altogether 500,000 to 600,000 distinct CDR3 sequences are present, 15% to 20% being singletons, with the ten largest covering 3.3%. The J segment lost 6 bases and the V segment lost 2 bases, leaving 12 bases of the junction unmatched. The CDR3 runs to 19 residues. Germline assignment: CDR1 SGHRS and CDR2 YFSETQ. This clonotype was seen more than once but under ten times.

This clonotype was sampled from a human donor who donated a stem cell graft to a child with acute lymphoblastic leukemia. The chain uses TRBV5-1 and TRBJ2-1; 15 nucleotides agree with TRBD2. The material sequenced was PBMCs from the stem cell graft donor, taken from the stem cell graft. The CDR3 loop reads CASSFLGLAGGPLFNEQFF. The CDR3 nucleotides are TGCGCCAGCAGCTTCCTTGGACTAGCGGGAGGGCCGCTATTCAATGAGCAGTTCTTC. Together with reference TRBV5-1 and TRBJ2-1, the CDR3 gives the full variable domain: KAGVTQTPRYLIKTRGQQVTLSCSPISGHRSVSWYQQTPGQGLQFLFEYFSETQRNKGNFPGRFSGRQFSNSRSEMNVSTLELGDSALYLCASSFLGLAGGPLFNEQFFGPGTRLTVL.